These 7 T cell receptor beta chains originate from one sample sequenced in a study of PD-1 blockade in classical Hodgkin lymphoma. The repertoire was sequenced with immunoSEQ multiplex PCR; TCRdb's copy has only in-frame clones and lacks some. Among 20,000 to 30,000 clones listed, about 80% were seen once. With no exception, relapse followed autologous stem cell transplantation in all patients, and brentuximab vedotin exposure varied. This material consisted of peripheral blood mononuclear cells (PBMCs), taken before the second cycle of nivolumab. Receptor source: a human donor with classical Hodgkin lymphoma.

The V gene is TRBV2, the J gene TRBJ2-7, with D tentatively TRBD1 (6 bases). CDR1 is SNHLY and CDR2 is FYNNEI in the germline V gene. Trimming pared 4 bases from V and 5 bases from J, leaving 6 bases between. The CDR3 loop spans 11 amino acids. As DNA, the CDR3 is TGTGCCAGCAGTGGGACAGACGAGCAGTACTTC. Its translation: CASSGTDEQYF.

V is TRBV9 and J is TRBJ2-1; 11 bases agree with TRBD2. Germline CDR1 is SGDLS and CDR2 is YYNGEE. CDR3 length: 15 amino acids. V gave up 4 bases and J gave up 12 bases; unmatched junction bases: 12. As DNA, the CDR3 is TGTGCCAGCAGCACCTCACTAGCGGGAGCAGCCCTGCAGTTCTTC. Translated, it gives CASSTSLAGAALQFF.

The rearrangement uses TRBV7-9 and TRBJ2-1, with TRBD2 identical over 8 bases. CDR3 length: 15 residues. V dropped 3 bases and J dropped 6; count of bases not matched to a gene: 7. Germline CDR1 and CDR2: SEHNR and FQNEAQ (reference sequence). In DNA, the CDR3 is TGTGCCAGCAGCTTGAGACTAGCGACCCTCAATGAGCAGTTCTTC. This codes for CASSLRLATLNEQFF.

This sequence joins TRBV6-6 and TRBJ1-5; perhaps TRBD1 as D (5 bases). The V gene lost 8 bases and the J gene lost 0 bases, with 8 bases spanning the gap. CDR3 length equals 13 residues. The germline CDR1 and CDR2 sequences are MNHNY and SVGAGI (reference sequence). The CDR3 nucleotides read TGTGCCAGCCGGGACTATAGCAATCAGCCCCAGCATTTT. Protein sequence: CASRDYSNQPQHF.

In DNA form, the CDR3 reads TGTGCCAGCAGCTTTGCTAATGAAAAACTGTTTTTT. It encodes CASSFANEKLFF. The chain joins TRBV5-6 to TRBJ1-4; D is unresolved. The CDR3 covers 12 residues. CDR1 and CDR2 (germline): SGHDT, YYEEEE. The V end lost 2 bases, the J end lost 3 bases, and 2 bases lay between the germline ends.

The rearrangement links TRBV2 to TRBJ1-2; D is ambiguous. CDR3 size: 15 residues. Trimming left V 6 bases short and J 3 bases short, with 17 bases between. The germline V gene has CDR1 SNHLY and CDR2 FYNNEI. CDR3: CASSQRSYVYYGYTF. CDR3 bases: TGTGCCAGCAGCCAGAGGTCCTACGTTTACTATGGCTACACCTTC.

The chain employs TRBV11-2 and TRBJ2-1; perhaps TRBD1 as D (5 bases). The CDR3 is 17 amino acids. V was pared by 0 bases and J by 4 bases, with 16 bases between. Germline CDR1 SGHAT, CDR2 FQNNGV. Written as DNA, the CDR3 is TGTGCCAGCAGCTTAGACACTTCGGTAAGGACATACAATGAGCAGTTCTTC. Translated, it gives CASSLDTSVRTYNEQFF.